Presented here are 8 T cell receptor beta chains from one specimen sequenced in a study of beta chain features in type 1 diabetes. The isolated RNA, all of it, was reverse transcribed, so expressed TCRB transcripts were what got sequenced. Generated by immunoSEQ multiplex PCR, the TCRdb table keeps only in-frame clones and is missing some. This sample has about 180,000 clones; around an eighth occur once, and the top ten carry 0.5% to 0.75%. Input material: central memory CD4+ T cells from blood. The receptors originated from a woman between 18 and 29 years old in good health.

The CDR3 protein is CAISSNRENSYNEQFF. CDR3 nucleotide sequence: TGTGCCATCAGTAGCAACAGGGAAAACTCCTACAATGAGCAGTTCTTC. The rearrangement links TRBV10-3 to TRBJ2-1; perhaps TRBD1 as D (6 bases). Germline CDR1 is ENHRY and CDR2 is SYGVKD. The V and J ends lost 5 bases and 0 bases respectively, with 14 bases between them. The CDR3 runs 16 residues.

This sequence joins TRBV18 and TRBJ1-1; maybe TRBD1 (6 bases). Germline CDR1 is KGHSH and CDR2 is LQKENI. The CDR3 spans 13 residues. V was shortened by 3 bases and J by 5 bases, with 10 bases between the two germline ends. The CDR3 sequence is CASSPLQGTEAFF. CDR3 in DNA: TGTGCCAGCTCACCTCTACAGGGAACTGAAGCTTTCTTT.

This clone was seen only a few times. The chain has TRBV30 and TRBJ2-7; TRBD1 matches 7 bases. V lost 1 base and J lost 0; bases outside the gene matches: 9. This CDR3 is 16 amino acids long. The germline V gene encodes CDR1 GTSNPN and CDR2 SVGIG (reference sequence). The CDR3 DNA sequence: TGTGCCTGGAGTGATGACAGGGCTGGATTCTCCTACGAGCAGTACTTC. It translates to CAWSDDRAGFSYEQYF. The full variable domain, in which reference TRBV30 and TRBJ2-7 provide the parts outside the CDR3, is SQTIHQWPATLVQPVGSPLSLECTVEGTSNPNLYWYRQAAGRGLQLLFYSVGIGQISSEVPQNLSASRPQDRQFILSSKKLLLSDSGFYLCAWSDDRAGFSYEQYFGPGTRLTVT.

In this sample, this clone turned up many times. The chain carries TRBV25-1 and TRBJ2-4, with 8 bases identical to TRBD1. Germline loops: CDR1 MGHDK, CDR2 SYGVNS. After removal of 6 bases from V and 13 bases from J, the junction contained 8 bases not matched to a gene. This CDR3 is 12 amino acids long. In nucleotides, the CDR3 is TGTGCCAGCAGAGGACAGGGTGGGATGCAGTACTTC. It encodes CASRGQGGMQYF.

This sequence joins TRBV28 and TRBJ2-1; 8 nucleotides agree with TRBD1. The CDR3 has 18 amino acids. The J segment lost 3 bases and the V segment lost 6 bases, leaving 16 bases of the junction unmatched. Per germline, CDR1 MDHEN and CDR2 SYDVKM. The CDR3 nucleotides read TGTGCCAGCAGACCCTTTTTCAACAGGGGGACTCACTACAATGAGCAGTTCTTC. Translated: CASRPFFNRGTHYNEQFF. The complete variable domain, with remaining parts taken from reference TRBV28 and TRBJ2-1, reads DVKVTQSSRYLVKRTGEKVFLECVQDMDHENMFWYRQDPGLGLRLIYFSYDVKMKEKGDIPEGYSVSREKKERFSLILESASTNQTSMYLCASRPFFNRGTHYNEQFFGPGTRLTVL.

This clone was observed a few times. The V gene is TRBV29-1, the J gene TRBJ1-5; D gene unclear. CDR1 is SQVTM, CDR2 ANQGSEA, per germline. This CDR3 region has 13 residues. Trimming took off 3 bases at V and 4 bases at J, with 10 bases between the two ends. The CDR3 reads CSVEEQINQPQHF. Written as DNA, the CDR3 is TGCAGCGTTGAGGAACAGATAAATCAGCCCCAGCATTTT.

This clone was detected a few times. This chain joins TRBV2 and TRBJ1-2; 7 nucleotides match TRBD1. Per the germline V gene, CDR1 is SNHLY and CDR2 is FYNNEI. The CDR3 length is 13 residues. V lost 5 bases, J lost 3 bases, and 3 bases stayed unmatched. CDR3 sequence reads: CASSLQGYYGYTF. In nucleotides, the CDR3 is TGTGCCAGCAGTTTACAGGGGTACTATGGCTACACCTTC.

The V and J genes are TRBV7-2 and TRBJ2-5; D unresolved. Trimming cost V 4 bases and J 5 bases, with 17 bases left between them. This CDR3 has 15 residues. Germline loops: CDR1 SGHTA, CDR2 FQGNSA. CDR3 amino acids: CASSSLAVLKETQYF. In nucleotides, the CDR3 is TGTGCCAGCAGCTCCCTGGCCGTCCTCAAGGAGACCCAGTACTTC.